This T cell receptor (beta chain) was observed in a study of T cell responses to AZD1222 COVID-19 vaccine. The germline gives CDR1 MDHEN, CDR2 SYDVKM. The CDR3 is 13 residues long. The germline V and J ends were trimmed by 6 bases and 3 bases, with 12 bases remaining between them. Produced via immunoSEQ multiplex PCR; TCRdb's table is partial and in-frame only. The sample shows 70,000 to 95,000 clones, roughly 90% of them seen only once. The source was peripheral blood, collected 28 days after the second AZD1222 dose. The TCR sequence derives from an adult who received the AZD1222 COVID-19 vaccine. The J gene is TRBJ2-7, the V gene TRBV28, with D possibly being TRBD1 or TRBD2 (6 bases each). CDR3 nucleotides: TGTGCCAGCAGGGGGGGACATCTCTACGAGCAGTACTTC. It specifies CASRGGHLYEQYF.